This TCR beta chain comes out of a study of graft-versus-host responses after intestinal transplantation. Across the whole study: Recipients were all induced with anti-thymocyte globulin, then given tacrolimus and steroids for two to three years. The study's findings and limits: The study associated peak circulating GvH clone levels with early post-transplant HvG declines. Graft-versus-host to host-versus-graft clonal ratios in allografts were high in patients with graft-donor T cell macrochimerism.

The CDR3 is 14 amino acids. Trimming left V 3 bases short and J 2 bases short, with 11 bases between. Germline CDR1 PRHDT, CDR2 FYEKMQ (reference sequence). This table comes from immunoSEQ multiplex PCR, and its TCRdb copy is limited to in-frame clones, with some not included. Of 35,000 to 45,000 clones listed, over 85% are singletons. Note on this clone: Its antigen is currently unknown.

This sequence originates from a human patient who received an intestinal transplant, so some T cells may come from the graft donor. The rearrangement joins TRBV13 to TRBJ2-7; D remains unclear. The sample here was PBMCs, taken roughly 270 days after transplant. CDR3 sequence reads: CASSLGSQPYEQYF. CDR3 nucleotides: TGTGCCAGCAGCTTGGGCAGCCAACCCTACGAGCAGTACTTC.